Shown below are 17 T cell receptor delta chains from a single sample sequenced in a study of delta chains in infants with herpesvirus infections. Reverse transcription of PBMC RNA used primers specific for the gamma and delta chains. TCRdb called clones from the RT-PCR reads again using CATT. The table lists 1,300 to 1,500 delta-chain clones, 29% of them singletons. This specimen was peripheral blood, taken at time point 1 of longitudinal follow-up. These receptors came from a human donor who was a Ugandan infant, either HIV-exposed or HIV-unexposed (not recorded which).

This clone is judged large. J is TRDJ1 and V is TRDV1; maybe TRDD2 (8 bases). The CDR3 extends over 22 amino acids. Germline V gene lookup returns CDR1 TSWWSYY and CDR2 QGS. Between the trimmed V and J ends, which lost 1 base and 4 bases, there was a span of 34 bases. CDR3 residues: CALGERRYLPNNWTGVFDKLIF. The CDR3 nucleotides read TGTGCTCTTGGGGAACGACGCTACCTTCCTAATAACTGGACTGGGGTTTTCGATAAACTCATCTTT.

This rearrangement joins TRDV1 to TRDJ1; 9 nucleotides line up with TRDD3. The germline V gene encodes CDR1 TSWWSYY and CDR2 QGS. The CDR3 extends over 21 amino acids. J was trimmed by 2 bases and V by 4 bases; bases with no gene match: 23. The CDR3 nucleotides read TGTGCTCTTGGGGTCTCCCTCCCGCGCCCTGGGGGATCCCGGTCTACCGATAAACTCATCTTT. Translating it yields CALGVSLPRPGGSRSTDKLIF.

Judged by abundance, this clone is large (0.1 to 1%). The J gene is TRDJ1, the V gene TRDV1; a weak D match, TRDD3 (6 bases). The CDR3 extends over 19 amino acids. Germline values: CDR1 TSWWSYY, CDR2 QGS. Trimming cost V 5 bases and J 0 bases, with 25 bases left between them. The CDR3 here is CALGSGAYVGTGHTDKLIF. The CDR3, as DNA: TGTGCTCTTGGGTCTGGGGCCTACGTCGGTACTGGCCACACCGATAAACTCATCTTT.

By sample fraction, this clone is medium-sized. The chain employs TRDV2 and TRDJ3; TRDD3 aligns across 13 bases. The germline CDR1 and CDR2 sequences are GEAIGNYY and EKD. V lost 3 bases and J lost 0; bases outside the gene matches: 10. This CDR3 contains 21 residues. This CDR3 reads CACDRITGGYASSWDTRQMFF. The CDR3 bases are TGTGCCTGTGACCGGATTACTGGGGGATACGCGAGCTCCTGGGACACCCGACAGATGTTTTTC.

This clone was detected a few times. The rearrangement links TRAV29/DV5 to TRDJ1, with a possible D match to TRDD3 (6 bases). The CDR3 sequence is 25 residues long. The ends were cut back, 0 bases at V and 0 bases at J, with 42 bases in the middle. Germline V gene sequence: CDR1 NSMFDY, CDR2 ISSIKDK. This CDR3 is CAASALLFLGYKGPIMGAHTDKLIF. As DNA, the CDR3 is TGTGCAGCAAGCGCGCTCCTTTTTTTAGGATACAAGGGGCCTATAATGGGGGCACACACCGATAAACTCATCTTT.

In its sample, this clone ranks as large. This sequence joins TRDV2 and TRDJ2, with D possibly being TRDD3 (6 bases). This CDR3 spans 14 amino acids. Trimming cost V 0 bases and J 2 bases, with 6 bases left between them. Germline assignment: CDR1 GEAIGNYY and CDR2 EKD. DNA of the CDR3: TGTGCCTGTGACACCTGGGGGTTGACAGCACAACTCTTCTTT. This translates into CACDTWGLTAQLFF.

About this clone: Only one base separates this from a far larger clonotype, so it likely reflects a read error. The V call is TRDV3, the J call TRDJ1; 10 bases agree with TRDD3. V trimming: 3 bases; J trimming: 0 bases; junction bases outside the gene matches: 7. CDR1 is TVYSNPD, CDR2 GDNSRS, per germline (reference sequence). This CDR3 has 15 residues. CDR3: CAFTLGDTYTDKLIF. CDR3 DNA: TGTGCCTTCACATTGGGGGATACCTACACCGATAAACTCATCTTT.

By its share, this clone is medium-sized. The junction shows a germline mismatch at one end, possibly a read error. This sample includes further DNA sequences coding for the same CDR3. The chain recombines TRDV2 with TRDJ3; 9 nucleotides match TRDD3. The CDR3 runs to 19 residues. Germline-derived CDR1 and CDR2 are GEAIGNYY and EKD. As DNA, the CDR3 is TGTGCCTGTGACCCAACTGGGGGAACTCTCTCCTGGGACACCAGACAGATGTTTTTC. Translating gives CACDPTGGTLSWDTRQMFF.

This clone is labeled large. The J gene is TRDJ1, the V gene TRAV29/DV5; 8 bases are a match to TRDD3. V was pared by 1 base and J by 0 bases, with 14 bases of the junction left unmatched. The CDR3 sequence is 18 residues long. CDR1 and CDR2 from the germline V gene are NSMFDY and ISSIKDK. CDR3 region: CAASRGRTGGLYTDKLIF. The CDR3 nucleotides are TGTGCAGCAAGCCGCGGCAGAACTGGGGGGTTATACACCGATAAACTCATCTTT. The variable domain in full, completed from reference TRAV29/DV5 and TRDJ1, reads DQQVKQNSPSLSVQEGRISILNCDYTNSMFDYFLWYKKYPAEGPTFLISISSIKDKNEDGRFTVFLNKSAKHLSLHIVPSQPGDSAVYFCAASRGRTGGLYTDKLIFGKGTRVTVEP.

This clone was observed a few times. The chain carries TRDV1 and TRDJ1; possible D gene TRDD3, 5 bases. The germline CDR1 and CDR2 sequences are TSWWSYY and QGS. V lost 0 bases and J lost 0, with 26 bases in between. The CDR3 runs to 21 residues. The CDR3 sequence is CALGELDWKLGDNLYTDKLIF. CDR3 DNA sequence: TGTGCTCTTGGGGAACTCGACTGGAAGTTGGGCGACAATTTGTACACCGATAAACTCATCTTT.

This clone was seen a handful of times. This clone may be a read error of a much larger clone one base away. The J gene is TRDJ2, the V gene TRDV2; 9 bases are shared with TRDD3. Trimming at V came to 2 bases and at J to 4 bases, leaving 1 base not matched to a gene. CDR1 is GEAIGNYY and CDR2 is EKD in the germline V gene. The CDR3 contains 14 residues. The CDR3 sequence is CACDILGETAQLFF. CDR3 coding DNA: TGTGCCTGTGACATACTGGGGGAGACAGCACAACTCTTCTTT.

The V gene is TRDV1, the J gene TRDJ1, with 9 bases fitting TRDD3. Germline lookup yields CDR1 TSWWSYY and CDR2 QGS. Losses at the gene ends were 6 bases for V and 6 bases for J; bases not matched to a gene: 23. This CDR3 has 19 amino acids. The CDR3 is CALGQLGVLGESAPYKLIF. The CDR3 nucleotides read TGTGCTCTTGGTCAACTCGGAGTACTGGGGGAAAGCGCCCCCTATAAACTCATCTTT.

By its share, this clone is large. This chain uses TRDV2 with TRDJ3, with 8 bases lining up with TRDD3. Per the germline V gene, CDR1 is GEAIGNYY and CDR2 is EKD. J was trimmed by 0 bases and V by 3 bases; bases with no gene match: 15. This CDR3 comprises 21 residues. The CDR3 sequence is CACDGGYWGPPSSWDTRQMFF. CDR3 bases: TGTGCCTGTGACGGTGGCTACTGGGGGCCACCAAGCTCCTGGGACACCCGACAGATGTTTTTC.

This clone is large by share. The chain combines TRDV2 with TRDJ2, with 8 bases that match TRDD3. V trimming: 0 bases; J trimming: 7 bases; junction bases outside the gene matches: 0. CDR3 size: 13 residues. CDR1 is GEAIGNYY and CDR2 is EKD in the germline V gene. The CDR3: CACDTWGIAQLFF. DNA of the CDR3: TGTGCCTGTGACACCTGGGGGATAGCACAACTCTTCTTT.

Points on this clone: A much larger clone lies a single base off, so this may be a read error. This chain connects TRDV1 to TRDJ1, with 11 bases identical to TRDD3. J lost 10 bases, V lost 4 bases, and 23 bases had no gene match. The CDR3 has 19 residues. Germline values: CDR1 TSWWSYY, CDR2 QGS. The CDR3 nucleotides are TGTGCTCTTGGGGGACTTTCTCTTTCCTATCTGGGGGATACTGGGGGACTCATCTTT. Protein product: CALGGLSLSYLGDTGGLIF.

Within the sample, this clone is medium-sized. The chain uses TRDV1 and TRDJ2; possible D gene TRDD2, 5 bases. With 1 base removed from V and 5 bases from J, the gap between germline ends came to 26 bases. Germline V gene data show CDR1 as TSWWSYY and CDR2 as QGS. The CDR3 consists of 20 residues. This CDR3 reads CALGEPLLEDSERGTAQLFF. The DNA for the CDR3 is TGTGCTCTTGGGGAACCCCTCCTAGAGGACTCTGAGAGGGGTACAGCACAACTCTTCTTT.

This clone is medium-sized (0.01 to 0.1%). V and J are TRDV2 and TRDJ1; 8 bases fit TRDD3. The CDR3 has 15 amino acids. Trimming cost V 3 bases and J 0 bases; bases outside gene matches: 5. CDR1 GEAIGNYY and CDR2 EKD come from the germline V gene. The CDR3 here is CACDALLGDTDKLIF. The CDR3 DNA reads TGTGCCTGTGACGCTTTACTGGGGGACACCGATAAACTCATCTTT.